This TCR beta chain was identified during a study of response to subunit inactivated influenza vaccine. Whole-study findings and limits: Each seasonal flu vaccination may recruit only limited new T cells, authors suggested.

TCRdb redid the calling of the RT-PCR reads with MiXCR, one entry per CDR3 protein. The table shows under 850,000 distinct CDR3 sequences, with roughly 18% occurring only once. This clonotype was detected ten times or more. Antigen unknown. This TCR was sampled from a man between 45 and 60 years old who received an inactivated influenza vaccine. Source: PBMCs from blood, taken roughly 5 days after vaccination.

The CDR3 sequence: CASSLTSGRSNEQFF. For the CDR3, the DNA is TGCGCCAGCAGCCTCACTAGCGGGAGGAGCAATGAGCAGTTCTTC. The chain recombines TRBV4-3 with TRBJ2-1; TRBD2 agrees at 12 bases. Germline V gene lookup returns CDR1 LGHNA and CDR2 YSLEER. This CDR3 comprises 15 residues. V was clipped by 4 bases and J by 6 bases; unmatched bases: 4.